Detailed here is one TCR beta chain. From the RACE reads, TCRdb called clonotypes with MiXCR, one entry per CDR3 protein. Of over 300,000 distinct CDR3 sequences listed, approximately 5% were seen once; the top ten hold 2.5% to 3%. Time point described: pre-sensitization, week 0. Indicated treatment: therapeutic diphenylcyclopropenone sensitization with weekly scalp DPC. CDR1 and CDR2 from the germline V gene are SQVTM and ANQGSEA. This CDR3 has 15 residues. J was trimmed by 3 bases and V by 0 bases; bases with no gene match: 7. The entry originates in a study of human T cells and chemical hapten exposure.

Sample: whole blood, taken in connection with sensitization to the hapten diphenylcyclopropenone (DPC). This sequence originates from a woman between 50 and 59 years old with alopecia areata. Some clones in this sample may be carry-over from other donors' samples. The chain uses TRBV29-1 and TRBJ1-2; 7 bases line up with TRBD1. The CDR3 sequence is CSVEDRQGEDYGYTF. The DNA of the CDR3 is TGCAGCGTTGAAGATCGCCAGGGGGAAGACTATGGCTACACCTTC.